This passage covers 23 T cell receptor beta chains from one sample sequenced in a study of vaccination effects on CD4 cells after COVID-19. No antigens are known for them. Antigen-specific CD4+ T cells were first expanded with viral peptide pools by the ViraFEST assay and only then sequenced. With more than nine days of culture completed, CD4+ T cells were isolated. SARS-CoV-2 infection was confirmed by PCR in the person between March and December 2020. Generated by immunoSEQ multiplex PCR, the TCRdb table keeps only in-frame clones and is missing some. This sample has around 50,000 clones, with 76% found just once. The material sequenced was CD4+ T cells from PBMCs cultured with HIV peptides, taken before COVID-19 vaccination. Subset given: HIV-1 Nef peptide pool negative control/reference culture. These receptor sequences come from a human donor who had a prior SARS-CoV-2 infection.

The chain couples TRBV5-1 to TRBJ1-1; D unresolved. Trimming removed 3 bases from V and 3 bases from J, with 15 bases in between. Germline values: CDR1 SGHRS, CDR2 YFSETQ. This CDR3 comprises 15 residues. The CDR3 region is CASSSSRGSDTEAFF. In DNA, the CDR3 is TGCGCCAGCAGCTCCTCGCGGGGTAGCGACACTGAAGCTTTCTTT.

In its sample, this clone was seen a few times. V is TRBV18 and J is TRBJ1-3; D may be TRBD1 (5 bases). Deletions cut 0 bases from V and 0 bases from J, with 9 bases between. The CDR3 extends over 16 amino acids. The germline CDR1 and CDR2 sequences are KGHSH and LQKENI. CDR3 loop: CASSPPGRGSGNTIYF. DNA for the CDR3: TGTGCCAGCTCACCACCGGGACGGGGCTCTGGAAACACCATATATTTT.

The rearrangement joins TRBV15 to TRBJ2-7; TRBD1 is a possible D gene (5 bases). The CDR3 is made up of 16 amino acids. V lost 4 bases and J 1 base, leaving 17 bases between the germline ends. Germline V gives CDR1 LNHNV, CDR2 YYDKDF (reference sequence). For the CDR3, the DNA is TGTGCCACCAGCACGAGAAGGGGTTCCCCTTCCTACGAGCAGTACTTC. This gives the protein CATSTRRGSPSYEQYF.

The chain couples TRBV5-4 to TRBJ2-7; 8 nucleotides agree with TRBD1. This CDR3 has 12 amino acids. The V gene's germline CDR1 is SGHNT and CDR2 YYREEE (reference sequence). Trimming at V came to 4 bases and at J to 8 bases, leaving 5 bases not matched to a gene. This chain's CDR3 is CASSLDRVKQYF. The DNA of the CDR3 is TGTGCCAGCAGCCTGGACAGGGTGAAGCAGTACTTC.

The CDR3 spells CASSLSASNSNQPQHF. CDR3 sequence (DNA): TGTGCCAGCAGCTTAAGCGCGAGTAATAGCAATCAGCCCCAGCATTTT. The chain joins TRBV7-3 to TRBJ1-5; D uncertain. This CDR3 region has 16 residues. Germline-derived CDR1 and CDR2 are SGHTA and FQGTGA. Trimming stripped 1 base from V and 0 bases from J, with 10 bases between.

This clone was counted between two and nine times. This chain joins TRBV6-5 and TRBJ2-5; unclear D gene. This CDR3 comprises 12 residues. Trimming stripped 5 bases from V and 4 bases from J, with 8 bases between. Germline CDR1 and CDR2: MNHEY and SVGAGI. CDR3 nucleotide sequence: TGTGCCAGCAGTCGGATGCGAGAGACCCAGTACTTC. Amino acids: CASSRMRETQYF.

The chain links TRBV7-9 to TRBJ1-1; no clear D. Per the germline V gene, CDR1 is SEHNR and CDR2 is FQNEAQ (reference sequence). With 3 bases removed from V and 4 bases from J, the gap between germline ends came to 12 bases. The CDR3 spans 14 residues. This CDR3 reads CASSFWEEGTEAFF. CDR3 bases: TGTGCCAGCAGCTTCTGGGAGGAGGGCACTGAAGCTTTCTTT.

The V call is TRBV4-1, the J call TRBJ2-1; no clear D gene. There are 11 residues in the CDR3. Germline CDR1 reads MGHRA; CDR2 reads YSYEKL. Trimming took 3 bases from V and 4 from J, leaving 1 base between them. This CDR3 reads CASSHYNEQFF. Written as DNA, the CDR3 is TGCGCCAGCAGCCATTACAATGAGCAGTTCTTC.

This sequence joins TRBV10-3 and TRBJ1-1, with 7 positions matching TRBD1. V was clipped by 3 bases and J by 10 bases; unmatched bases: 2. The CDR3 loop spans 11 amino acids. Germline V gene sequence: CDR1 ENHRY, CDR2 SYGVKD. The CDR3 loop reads CAISDGDRAFF. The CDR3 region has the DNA TGTGCCATCAGTGATGGGGACAGAGCTTTCTTT.

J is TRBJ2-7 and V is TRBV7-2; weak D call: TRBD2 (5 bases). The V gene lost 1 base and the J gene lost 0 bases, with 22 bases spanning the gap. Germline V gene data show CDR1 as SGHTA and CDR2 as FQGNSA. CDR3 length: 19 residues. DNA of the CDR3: TGTGCCAGCAGCTTAGACGGGTACGGTAGCGACTTTAGCTCCTACGAGCAGTACTTC. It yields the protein CASSLDGYGSDFSSYEQYF. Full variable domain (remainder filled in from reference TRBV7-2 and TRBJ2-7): GAGVSQSPSNKVTEKGKDVELRCDPISGHTALYWYRQSLGQGLEFLIYFQGNSAPDKSGLPSDRFSAERTGGSVSTLTIQRTQQEDSAVYLCASSLDGYGSDFSSYEQYFGPGTRLTVT.

The CDR3 sequence: CAWSVLGLARYEQYF. The DNA for the CDR3 is TGTGCCTGGAGTGTACTGGGACTAGCCCGCTACGAGCAGTACTTC. The rearrangement links TRBV30 to TRBJ2-7, with 9 bases aligning to TRBD2. J lost 3 bases, V lost 0 bases, and 6 bases had no gene match. The CDR3 has 15 residues. CDR1 is GTSNPN, CDR2 SVGIG, per germline (reference sequence).

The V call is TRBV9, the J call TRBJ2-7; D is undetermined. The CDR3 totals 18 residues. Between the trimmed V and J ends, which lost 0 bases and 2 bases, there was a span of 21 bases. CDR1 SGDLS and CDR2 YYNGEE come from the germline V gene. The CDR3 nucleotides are TGTGCCAGCAGCGTAGGTCCGGGTGAGGCAAGAGCTCCCTACGAGCAGTACTTC. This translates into CASSVGPGEARAPYEQYF. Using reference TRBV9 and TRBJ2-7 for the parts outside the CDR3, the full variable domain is DSGVTQTPKHLITATGQRVTLRCSPRSGDLSVYWYQQSLDQGLQFLIQYYNGEERAKGNILERFSAQQFPDLHSELNLSSLELGDSALYFCASSVGPGEARAPYEQYFGPGTRLTVT.

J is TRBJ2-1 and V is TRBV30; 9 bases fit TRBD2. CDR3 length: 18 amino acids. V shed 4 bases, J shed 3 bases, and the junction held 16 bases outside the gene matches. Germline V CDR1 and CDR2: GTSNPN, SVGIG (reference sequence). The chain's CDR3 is CAWNWGSGSSALYNEQFF. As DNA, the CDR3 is TGTGCCTGGAACTGGGGTAGCGGGAGTTCGGCCCTCTACAATGAGCAGTTCTTC.

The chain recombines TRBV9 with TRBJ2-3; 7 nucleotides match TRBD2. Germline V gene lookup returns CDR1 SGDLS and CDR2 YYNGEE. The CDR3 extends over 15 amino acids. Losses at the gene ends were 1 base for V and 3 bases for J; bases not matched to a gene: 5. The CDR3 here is CASSVSSGLTDTQYF. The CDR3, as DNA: TGTGCCAGCAGCGTATCTAGCGGTCTTACAGATACGCAGTATTTT.

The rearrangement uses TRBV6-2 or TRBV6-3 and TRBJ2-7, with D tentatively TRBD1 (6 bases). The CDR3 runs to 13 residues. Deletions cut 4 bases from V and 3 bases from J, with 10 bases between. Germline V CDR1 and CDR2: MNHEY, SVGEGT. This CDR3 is CASSFGQRYEQYF. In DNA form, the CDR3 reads TGTGCCAGCAGTTTCGGACAGCGCTACGAGCAGTACTTC.

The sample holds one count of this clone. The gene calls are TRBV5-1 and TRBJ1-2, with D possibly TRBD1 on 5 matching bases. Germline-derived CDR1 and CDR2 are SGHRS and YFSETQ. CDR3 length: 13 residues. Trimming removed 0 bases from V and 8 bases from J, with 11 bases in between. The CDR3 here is CASSLEPGLGYTF. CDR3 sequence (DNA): TGCGCCAGCAGCTTGGAACCAGGGCTCGGCTACACCTTC.

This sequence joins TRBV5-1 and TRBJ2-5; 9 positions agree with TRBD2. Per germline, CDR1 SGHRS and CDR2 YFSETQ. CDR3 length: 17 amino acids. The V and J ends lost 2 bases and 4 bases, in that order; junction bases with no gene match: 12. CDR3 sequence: CASSFRPGLARPETQYF. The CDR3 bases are TGCGCCAGCAGCTTCCGACCGGGACTAGCCCGCCCAGAGACCCAGTACTTC.

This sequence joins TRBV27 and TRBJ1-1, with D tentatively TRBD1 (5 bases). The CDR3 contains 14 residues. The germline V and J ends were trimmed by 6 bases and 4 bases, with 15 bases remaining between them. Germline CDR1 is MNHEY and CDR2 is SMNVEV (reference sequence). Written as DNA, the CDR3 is TGTGCCAGCAGGCCGGACTGGGGCGGCACTGAAGCTTTCTTT. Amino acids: CASRPDWGGTEAFF.

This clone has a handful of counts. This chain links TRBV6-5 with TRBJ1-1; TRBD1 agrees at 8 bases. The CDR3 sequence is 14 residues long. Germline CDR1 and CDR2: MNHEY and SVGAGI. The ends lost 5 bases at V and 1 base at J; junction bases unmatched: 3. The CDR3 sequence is CASSRQGKNTEAFF. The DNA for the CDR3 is TGTGCCAGCAGTCGACAGGGGAAGAACACTGAAGCTTTCTTT.

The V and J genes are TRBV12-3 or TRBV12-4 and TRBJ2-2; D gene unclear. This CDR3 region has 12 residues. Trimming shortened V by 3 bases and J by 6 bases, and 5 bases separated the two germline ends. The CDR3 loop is CASSFSAGELFF. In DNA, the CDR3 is TGTGCCAGCAGTTTTTCGGCCGGGGAGCTGTTTTTT.

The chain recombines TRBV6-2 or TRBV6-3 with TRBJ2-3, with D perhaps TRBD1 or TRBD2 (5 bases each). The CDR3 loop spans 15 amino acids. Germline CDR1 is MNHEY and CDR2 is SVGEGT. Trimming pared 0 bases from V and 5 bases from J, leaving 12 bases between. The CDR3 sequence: CASSYSALRGDTQYF. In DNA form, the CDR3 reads TGTGCCAGCAGTTACTCGGCTCTGAGGGGAGATACGCAGTATTTT.

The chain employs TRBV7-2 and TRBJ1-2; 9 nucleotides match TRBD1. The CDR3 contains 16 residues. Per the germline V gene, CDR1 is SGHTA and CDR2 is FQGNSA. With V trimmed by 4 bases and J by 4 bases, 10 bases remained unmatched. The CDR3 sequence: CASSSQPGQGPYGYTF. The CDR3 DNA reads TGTGCCAGCAGCTCCCAACCGGGACAGGGACCCTATGGCTACACCTTC.

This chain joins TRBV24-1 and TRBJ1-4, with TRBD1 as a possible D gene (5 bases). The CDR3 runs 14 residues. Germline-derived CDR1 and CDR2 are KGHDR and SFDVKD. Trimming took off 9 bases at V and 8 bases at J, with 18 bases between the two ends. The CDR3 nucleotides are TGTGCCACCCTGTCCCGCAGGGTGGAGGAAAAACTGTTTTTT. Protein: CATLSRRVEEKLFF.